One and the same sample provided the 16 T cell receptor beta chains below, sequenced in a study of post-analysis software for immune sequencing data (dated by TCRdb to the mid-2010s). The investigation overall reported the following: Significantly higher frequencies in patients than in controls were found for several TRBV segments, including TRBV5-6, TRBV5-1 and TRBV20-1.

No antigen is known for these receptors. The library was made by PCR. The reads were generated on an Illumina HiSeq 2500. To reduce PCR and sequencing biases, unique molecular identifiers were built into the TCR beta cDNA libraries. TCRdb trimmed the raw reads at Q25, called clones with MiXCR and kept productive beta chains. Each CDR3 protein gets just one entry, which takes the most common genes and DNA from the rows behind it. This sample holds 750,000 to 950,000 distinct CDR3 sequences; roughly half were observed only once. About 4.8% of the sample belongs to the ten largest clones. Sequenced input: blood. The receptor source for this set is a girl aged 10 to 17 with multiple sclerosis.

The J gene is TRBJ1-2, the V gene TRBV4-1, with a weak D call TRBD1 (5 bases). CDR1 and CDR2 from the germline V gene are MGHRA and YSYEKL. This CDR3 contains 12 residues. Trimming removed 6 bases from V and 3 bases from J, with 8 bases in between. CDR3 nucleotide sequence: TGCGCCAGCAGTGCCAGGGACTATGGCTACACCTTC. Residues: CASSARDYGYTF.

This clonotype was detected many times. One end of the junction fails to match germline, which may point to a read error. The chain has TRBV13 and TRBJ2-4; 7 nucleotides match TRBD2. The CDR3 is 17 amino acids. Germline V lookup: CDR1 PRHDT, CDR2 FYEKMQ (reference sequence). The DNA of the CDR3 is TGTGCCAGCAGCGTAGGAGCGGGGTGGCTAGCCAAAAACATTCAGTACTTC. Translation gives CASSVGAGWLAKNIQYF.

In its sample, this clonotype was seen once. The CDR3 spells CAIRPFLGTDTQYF. The CDR3 bases are TGTGCCATCAGACCCTTTCTTGGCACAGATACGCAGTATTTT. V is TRBV10-3 and J is TRBJ2-3; D unclear. V was pared by 6 bases and J by 1 base, with 11 bases between. From germline, CDR1 is ENHRY and CDR2 SYGVKD. CDR3 size: 14 residues.

This chain connects TRBV20-1 to TRBJ1-2; D ambiguous. The V end lost 8 bases, the J end lost 3 bases, and 10 bases lay between the germline ends. Germline V gives CDR1 DFQATT, CDR2 SNEGSKA (reference sequence). This CDR3 comprises 11 residues. CDR3 sequence reads: CSYKRDYGYTF. The CDR3 DNA reads as TGCAGTTACAAGAGAGACTATGGCTACACCTTC.

The gene calls are TRBV11-2 and TRBJ1-2; the D is unclear. The germline V and J ends were trimmed by 0 bases and 3 bases, with 11 bases remaining between them. The CDR3 has 15 residues. The germline CDR1 and CDR2 sequences are SGHAT and FQNNGV. The CDR3 nucleotides are TGTGCCAGCAGCTTAGATGTCAGTTCGGACTATGGCTACACCTTC. It specifies CASSLDVSSDYGYTF.

The chain recombines TRBV29-1 with TRBJ2-4; either TRBD1 or TRBD2 may fit D (5 bases each). The length of the CDR3 is 15 residues. V gave up 0 bases and J gave up 6 bases, with 15 bases separating them. Germline V lookup: CDR1 SQVTM, CDR2 ANQGSEA. CDR3 loop: CSVEEQGGAGNIQYF. Written as DNA, the CDR3 is TGCAGCGTTGAAGAGCAGGGCGGCGCGGGAAACATTCAGTACTTC.

This clonotype was found a few times. The chain links TRBV20-1 to TRBJ2-5, with D perhaps TRBD1 or TRBD2 (5 bases each). Trimming took 5 bases from V and 1 from J, leaving 20 bases between them. Germline loops: CDR1 DFQATT, CDR2 SNEGSKA (reference sequence). This CDR3 has 16 residues. CDR3 bases: TGCAGTGCTCACCGTGTTGGGGGAGATCCCCAAGAGACCCAGTACTTC. Amino acids: CSAHRVGGDPQETQYF.

The table lists this clonotype with a count of one. V gene TRBV3-1 combines with J gene TRBJ2-7; D unclear. V was cut by 0 bases and J by 0 bases, with 9 bases left in between. CDR3 length: 15 residues. Germline CDR1 reads LGHDT; CDR2 reads YNNKEL (reference sequence). This CDR3 reads CASSQDRQTSYEQYF. The CDR3, as DNA: TGTGCCAGCAGCCAAGACCGGCAGACCTCCTACGAGCAGTACTTC.

The rearrangement uses TRBV19 and TRBJ2-7; 7 nucleotides align to TRBD1. V gave up 1 base and J gave up 2 bases; unmatched junction bases: 8. This CDR3 has 16 residues. The germline CDR1 and CDR2 sequences are LNHDA and SQIVND (reference sequence). The CDR3 is CASSIALGQRTYEQYF. As DNA, the CDR3 is TGTGCCAGTAGTATAGCCCTGGGACAGCGGACCTACGAGCAGTACTTC. The complete variable domain, with remaining parts taken from reference TRBV19 and TRBJ2-7, reads DGGITQSPKYLFRKEGQNVTLSCEQNLNHDAMYWYRQDPGQGLRLIYYSQIVNDFQKGDIAEGYSVSREKKESFPLTVTSAQKNPTAFYLCASSIALGQRTYEQYFGPGTRLTVT.

V usage is TRBV27 and J usage is TRBJ2-5, with 8 bases identical to TRBD1. The J call is doubtful: the DNA matches TRBJ2-7 better. The CDR3 sequence is 14 residues long. Germline-derived CDR1 and CDR2 are MNHEY and SMNVEV (reference sequence). The CDR3 sequence: CASSKGQGGYEQYF. CDR3 sequence (DNA): TGTGCCAGCAGTAAAGGACAGGGCGGATACGAGCAGTACTTC.

In this sample, this clonotype turned up a few times. This chain connects TRBV20-1 to TRBJ2-7; 9 bases match TRBD2. The length of the CDR3 is 13 residues. Germline CDR1 DFQATT, CDR2 SNEGSKA (reference sequence). V lost 6 bases and J lost 1; bases outside the gene matches: 4. CDR3 sequence: CSALAGVSYEQYF. CDR3 sequence (DNA): TGCAGTGCCTTAGCGGGGGTTTCCTACGAGCAGTACTTC.

The V call is TRBV10-3, the J call TRBJ2-6; no reliable D call. The germline V gene encodes CDR1 ENHRY and CDR2 SYGVKD. Trimming took off 10 bases at V and 0 bases at J, with 10 bases between the two ends. There are 14 residues in the CDR3. CDR3 protein: CASTSSSGANVLTF. The CDR3 DNA follows: TGTGCCAGTACTTCGAGCTCTGGGGCCAACGTCCTGACTTTC.

The J gene is TRBJ2-5, the V gene TRBV3-1; TRBD2 is a possible D gene (6 bases). V was pared by 4 bases and J by 8 bases, with 11 bases between. The CDR3 covers 12 residues. The germline CDR1 and CDR2 sequences are LGHDT and YNNKEL (reference sequence). CDR3: CASSRVEGTQYF. The CDR3 bases are TGTGCCAGCAGCCGGGTGGAGGGAACCCAGTACTTC.

CDR3 DNA: TGCAGTGCTAGAGGAGGGGAGGAGACTACACAAGAGACCCAGTACTTC. It specifies CSARGGEETTQETQYF. The rearrangement links TRBV20-1 to TRBJ2-5; D may be TRBD2 (6 bases). The ends were cut back, 1 base at V and 2 bases at J, with 17 bases in the middle. The germline V gene has CDR1 DFQATT and CDR2 SNEGSKA (reference sequence). The CDR3 spans 16 residues.

This clonotype was seen ten or more times. CDR3 sequence: CASSQFTGPSYEQYF. The DNA of the CDR3 is TGCGCCAGCAGCCAATTCACCGGGCCCTCCTACGAGCAGTACTTC. This sequence joins TRBV4-1 and TRBJ2-7; D uncertain. CDR1 MGHRA and CDR2 YSYEKL come from the germline V gene. The CDR3 length is 15 residues. Trimming stripped 2 bases from V and 0 bases from J, with 11 bases between.

The rearrangement links TRBV20-1 to TRBJ2-5, with a possible D match to TRBD2 (6 bases). The CDR3 consists of 12 residues. V was pared by 4 bases and J by 3 bases, with 9 bases between. Germline V gene sequence: CDR1 DFQATT, CDR2 SNEGSKA (reference sequence). The CDR3 DNA reads TGCAGTGCTAAAACGGGAGAAGAGACCCAGTACTTC. The encoded protein is CSAKTGEETQYF.